Listed below are T cell receptor beta chains from one sample, sequenced in a study of a mutant IDH1 vaccine in newly diagnosed glioma. Profiling relied on immunoSEQ multiplex PCR, and the TCRdb table lists in-frame clones only, not all of them. The sample includes over 80,000 clones, around nine tenths of them seen just once. The input for sequencing was PBMCs, taken from a glioma patient treated with radiotherapy, temozolomide or both. These receptors originate from a woman between 50 and 59 years old with glioma. Both conserved end residues are part of each CDR3. D genes are given only for firm matches. Some rows have no size entry. The others give once, few or many, or a class for an expanded clone.

TRBD1	TRBV7-2	TRBJ2-7	NA	CASSPGQLPYEQYF	TGTGCCAGCAGCCCGGGACAGCTACCATACGAGCAGTACTTC
TRBD2	TRBV7-9	TRBJ2-1	NA	CASRRGTSGSLFTYNEQFF	TGTGCCAGCAGGCGAGGGACTAGCGGGAGCCTATTTACCTACAATGAGCAGTTCTTC
NA	TRBV7-3	TRBJ2-3	NA	CASSLIPKPDTQYF	TGTGCCAGCAGCTTAATCCCCAAACCAGATACGCAGTATTTT
TRBD1	TRBV27	TRBJ1-5	NA	CASSLLGQGEQPQHF	TGTGCCAGCAGCCTCCTTGGACAGGGGGAGCAGCCCCAGCATTTT
NA	TRBV19	TRBJ2-1	NA	CASSPHQGTIHNEQFF	TGTGCCAGTAGTCCTCACCAGGGGACTATCCACAATGAGCAGTTCTTC
NA	TRBV2	TRBJ2-1	NA	CASSETYNEQFF	TGTGCCAGCTCGGAGACCTACAATGAGCAGTTCTTC
TRBD1	TRBV10-3	TRBJ1-2	NA	CAISESGTGDANYGYTF	TGTGCCATCAGTGAGTCCGGGACAGGAGATGCTAACTATGGCTACACCTTC
NA	TRBV6-1	TRBJ2-7	NA	CASEVPGSPSYEQYF	TGTGCCAGCGAGGTCCCTGGGAGCCCCTCCTACGAGCAGTACTTC
NA	TRBV9	TRBJ1-2	NA	CASSIIGQSLTFITF	TGTGCCAGCAGCATTATAGGACAGTCTTTGACGTTTATAACCTTC
TRBD1	TRBV9	TRBJ2-2	NA	CASSGDRVYTGELFF	TGTGCCAGCAGCGGCGACAGGGTGTACACCGGGGAGCTGTTTTTT
NA	TRBV10-3	TRBJ2-3	NA	CAISGAPGPRTDTQYF	TGTGCCATCAGCGGGGCTCCGGGACCGCGCACAGATACGCAGTATTTT
NA	TRBV28	TRBJ1-1	NA	CASRDIYSEAFF	TGTGCCAGCCGGGACATCTACTCTGAAGCTTTCTTT
NA	TRBV30	TRBJ1-6	NA	CAWSGGRSYNSPLHF	TGTGCCTGGAGTGGGGGCAGATCCTATAATTCACCCCTCCACTTT
NA	TRBV18	TRBJ2-1	few	CASSPPDIRNEQFF	TGTGCCAGCTCACCACCGGACATCAGGAATGAGCAGTTCTTC
NA	TRBV12-5	TRBJ1-3	NA	CASGSRGENTIYF	TGTGCTAGTGGTTCTAGGGGCGAAAACACCATATATTTT
TRBD2	TRBV20-1	TRBJ2-5	NA	CSARGGGTQYF	TGCAGTGCTAGAGGGGGGGGGACCCAGTACTTC
TRBD2	TRBV2	TRBJ2-1	NA	CASRETSGSSYNEQFF	TGTGCCAGCAGGGAGACTAGCGGGAGCTCCTACAATGAGCAGTTCTTC
TRBD1	TRBV18	TRBJ1-2	NA	CASSLPRDRNDYGYTF	TGTGCCAGCTCACTTCCCCGGGACAGGAATGACTATGGCTACACCTTC
TRBD1	TRBV7-8	TRBJ1-2	NA	CASSPGQGSNYGYTF	TGTGCCAGCAGCCCCGGACAGGGATCTAACTATGGCTACACCTTC
NA	TRBV18	TRBJ1-1	NA	CASSLRRGEAFF	TGTGCCAGCTCACTCCGGAGGGGTGAAGCTTTCTTT
TRBD2	TRBV10-3	TRBJ2-7	NA	CATLLAGGRHEQYF	TGTGCCACTCTTCTGGCGGGAGGGCGGCACGAGCAGTACTTC
NA	TRBV28	TRBJ2-4	NA	CASSPPPGPSDIQYF	TGTGCCAGCAGTCCTCCTCCCGGCCCCTCGGACATTCAGTACTTC
TRBD1	TRBV28	TRBJ1-1	NA	CASSSDRVEAFF	TGTGCCAGCAGCAGTGACAGGGTCGAAGCTTTCTTT
NA	TRBV28	TRBJ2-3	once	CASSPGGPTTDTQYF	TGTGCCAGCAGTCCTGGGGGCCCCACCACAGATACGCAGTATTTT
NA	TRBV5-4	TRBJ2-7	NA	CASGPGSYEQYF	TGTGCCAGCGGGCCGGGAAGCTACGAGCAGTACTTC
NA	TRBV6-5	TRBJ1-1	NA	CASSYSAGATEAFF	TGTGCCAGCAGTTACTCGGCAGGGGCCACTGAAGCTTTCTTT
TRBD1	TRBV19	TRBJ1-2	NA	CASSRDRGRGGYTF	TGTGCCAGTAGTCGGGACAGGGGGCGAGGGGGCTACACCTTC
NA	TRBV6-5	TRBJ1-3	NA	CASRPTDSFGNTIYF	TGTGCCAGCCGCCCCACCGACAGTTTTGGAAACACCATATATTTT
NA	TRBV2	TRBJ2-1	NA	CASSAQAGSGYEQFF	TGTGCCAGCAGTGCCCAGGCGGGAAGCGGCTATGAGCAGTTCTTC
NA	TRBV6-1	TRBJ1-1	NA	CASSEGQLNTEAFF	TGTGCCAGCAGTGAGGGACAACTGAACACTGAAGCTTTCTTT
TRBD2	TRBV9	TRBJ2-1	NA	CASSVQAGGNNEQFF	TGTGCCAGCAGCGTACAAGCGGGAGGCAACAATGAGCAGTTCTTC
NA	TRBV10-2	TRBJ1-5	NA	CASSPTGDNQPQHF	TGCGCCAGCAGCCCGACGGGCGACAATCAGCCCCAGCATTTT
TRBD2	TRBV2	TRBJ2-5	NA	CASSEGGRRNQETQYF	TGTGCCAGCAGTGAGGGGGGGAGGCGTAACCAAGAGACCCAGTACTTC
NA	TRBV12-5	TRBJ1-2	NA	CASGFWRDGSLLPTFYGYTF	TGTGCTAGTGGTTTCTGGAGGGACGGATCCCTATTACCGACCTTCTATGGCTACACCTTC
NA	TRBV2	TRBJ1-3	NA	CASSDGLLSGNTIYF	TGTGCCAGCAGTGACGGCTTACTCTCTGGAAACACCATATATTTT
NA	TRBV7-8	TRBJ1-5	NA	CASSQRGGSSNQPQHF	TGTGCCAGCAGCCAGCGGGGGGGTTCCAGCAATCAGCCCCAGCATTTT
TRBD2	TRBV11-3	TRBJ2-2	NA	CASSPRGGTGELFF	TGTGCCAGCAGCCCCCGGGGGGGGACCGGGGAGCTGTTTTTT
TRBD1	TRBV5-1	TRBJ1-2	few	CASSSVRTGGADGYTF	TGCGCCAGCAGCTCTGTCCGGACAGGGGGCGCAGATGGCTACACCTTC
NA	TRBV7-2	TRBJ2-1	NA	CASSLNWAAGEQFF	TGTGCCAGCAGCTTAAATTGGGCGGCAGGGGAGCAGTTCTTC
NA	TRBV28	TRBJ1-2	NA	CASISGEANNYGYTF	TGTGCCAGCATCTCAGGGGAGGCCAATAACTATGGCTACACCTTC
NA	TRBV25-1	TRBJ2-1	NA	CASSRVQGKDEQFF	TGTGCCAGCAGTCGCGTACAGGGTAAAGATGAGCAGTTCTTC
NA	TRBV18	TRBJ1-4	NA	CASSPTTNEKLFF	TGTGCCAGCTCACCAACGACTAATGAAAAACTGTTTTTT
TRBD1	TRBV7-2	TRBJ1-5	NA	CASSADRGSNQPQHF	TGTGCCAGCAGCGCCGACAGGGGAAGCAATCAGCCCCAGCATTTT
NA	TRBV4-2	TRBJ1-5	NA	CASSQVGGMGAGRNQPQHF	TGTGCCAGCAGCCAAGTCGGGGGGATGGGGGCGGGGCGCAATCAGCCCCAGCATTTT
NA	TRBV28	TRBJ2-7	NA	CASSLGRSYEQYF	TGTGCCAGCAGTTTAGGACGTTCCTACGAGCAGTACTTC
NA	TRBV6-6	TRBJ1-5	NA	CASSQQGLQPQHF	TGTGCCAGCAGTCAACAGGGACTTCAGCCCCAGCATTTT
NA	TRBV28	TRBJ1-1	NA	CASSFYDRGTEAFF	TGTGCCAGCAGTTTTTATGATCGGGGCACTGAAGCTTTCTTT
NA	TRBV9	TRBJ2-1	NA	CASSVAGGSYNEQFF	TGTGCCAGCAGCGTAGCAGGCGGAAGCTACAATGAGCAGTTCTTC
NA	TRBV7-9	TRBJ2-5	NA	CASSPVGRETQYF	TGTGCCAGCAGCCCCGTCGGGCGAGAGACCCAGTACTTC
TRBD2	TRBV15	TRBJ2-1	NA	CATRLASSYNEQFF	TGTGCCACCAGACTAGCGAGCTCCTACAATGAGCAGTTCTTC
TRBD2	TRBV10-2	TRBJ2-7	NA	CASSVSGRSYEQYF	TGCGCCAGCAGTGTTAGCGGGAGATCCTACGAGCAGTACTTC
TRBD1	TRBV5-4	TRBJ1-3	NA	CASSLRQGRDSGNTIYF	TGTGCCAGCAGCTTGCGACAGGGGCGTGATTCTGGAAACACCATATATTTT
NA	TRBV7-9	TRBJ2-7	NA	CASSLEGGLTGYEQYF	TGTGCCAGCAGCTTGGAGGGTGGGCTCACGGGCTACGAGCAGTACTTC
TRBD1	TRBV2	TRBJ2-2	NA	CASSDSRDGQANTGELFF	TGTGCCAGCAGTGATTCCCGAGATGGACAGGCCAACACCGGGGAGCTGTTTTTT
TRBD2	TRBV28	TRBJ2-2	NA	CASGGLTNTGELFF	TGTGCCAGCGGGGGACTAACGAACACCGGGGAGCTGTTTTTT
NA	TRBV10-3	TRBJ1-2	NA	CAISGGGHYGYTF	TGTGCCATCAGTGGAGGGGGGCACTATGGCTACACCTTC
NA	TRBV18	TRBJ1-3	NA	CASSPGQGFRDYSGNTIYF	TGTGCCAGCTCCCCAGGCCAGGGTTTTCGGGATTACTCTGGAAACACCATATATTTT
NA	TRBV5-8	TRBJ2-1	NA	CASSNRAYNEQFF	TGTGCCAGCAGCAACCGAGCCTACAATGAGCAGTTCTTC
TRBD2	TRBV9	TRBJ2-1	NA	CASSLSGRSSYNEQFF	TGTGCCAGCAGCTTGAGCGGGAGGAGCTCCTACAATGAGCAGTTCTTC
NA	TRBV5-1	TRBJ1-1	NA	CASSLEGGDRHTEAFF	TGCGCCAGCAGCTTGGAAGGGGGAGATCGTCACACTGAAGCTTTCTTT